This record concerns one TCR beta chain sequence. The antigen is unknown. Germline and junction disagree at one end, which may indicate a read error. This entry belongs to a study of tumor and adjacent non-tumor tissue in lung cancer. Points from the study as a whole: Compared with tumor, normal lung showed significantly lower TCR diversity.

No cell sorting was done before RNA was extracted from the tissue. The length of the CDR3 is 14 residues. The germline gives CDR1 SGHAT, CDR2 FQNNGV. The library came from three nested PCR rounds adapted from ARM-PCR protocols. One entry per CDR3 protein results from TCRdb running MiXCR on the multiplex PCR reads. The data hold about 79,000 distinct CDR3 sequences, with approximately 72% observed a single time. This receptor was taken from a woman between 35 and 50 years old with non-small cell lung cancer. The sequenced sample was lung tumor tissue. The rearrangement uses TRBV11-2 and TRBJ2-7; no firm D call. The CDR3 region is CASRDTDVSYEQYF. The DNA of the CDR3 is TGTGCTAGCAGAGATACAGACGTTTCCTACGAGCAGTACTTC.